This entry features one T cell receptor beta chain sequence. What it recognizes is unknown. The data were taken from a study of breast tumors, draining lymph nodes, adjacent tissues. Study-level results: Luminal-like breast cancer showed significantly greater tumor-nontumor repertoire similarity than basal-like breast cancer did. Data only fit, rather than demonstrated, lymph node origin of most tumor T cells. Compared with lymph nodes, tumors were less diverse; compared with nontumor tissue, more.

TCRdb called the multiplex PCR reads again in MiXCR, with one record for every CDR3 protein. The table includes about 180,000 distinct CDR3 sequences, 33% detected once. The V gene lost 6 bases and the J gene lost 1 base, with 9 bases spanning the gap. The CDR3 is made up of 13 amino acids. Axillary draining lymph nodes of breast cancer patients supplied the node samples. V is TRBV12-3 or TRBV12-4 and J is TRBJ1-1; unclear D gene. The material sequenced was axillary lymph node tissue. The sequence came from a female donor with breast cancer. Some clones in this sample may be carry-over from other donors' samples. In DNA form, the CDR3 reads TGTGCCAGCAGCATGGGGTGGAACACTGAAGCTTTCTTT. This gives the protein CASSMGWNTEAFF.